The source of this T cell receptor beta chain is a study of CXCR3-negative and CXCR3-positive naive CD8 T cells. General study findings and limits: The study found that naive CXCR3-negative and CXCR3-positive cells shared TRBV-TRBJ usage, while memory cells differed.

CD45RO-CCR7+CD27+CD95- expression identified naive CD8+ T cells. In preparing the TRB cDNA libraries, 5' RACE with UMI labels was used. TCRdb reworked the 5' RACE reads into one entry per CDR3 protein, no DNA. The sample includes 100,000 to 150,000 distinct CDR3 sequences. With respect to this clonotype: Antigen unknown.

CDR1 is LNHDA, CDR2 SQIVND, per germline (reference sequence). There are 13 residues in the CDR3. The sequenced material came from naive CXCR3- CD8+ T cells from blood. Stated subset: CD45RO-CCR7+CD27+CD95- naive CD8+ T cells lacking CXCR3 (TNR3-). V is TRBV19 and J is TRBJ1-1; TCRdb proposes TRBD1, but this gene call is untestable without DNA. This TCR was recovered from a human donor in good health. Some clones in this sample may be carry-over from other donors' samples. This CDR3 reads CASSDGGSTEAFF.